This TCR beta chain originates from a study of blood T cell repertoires in COVID-19. Study background: The cDNA or gDNA used as material had been derived from T cells, B-cell-depleted T cells, or PBMCs.

In the original analysis: Reference gene primer amplification in the assay estimated nucleated cell counts. Clones were read by immunoSEQ multiplex PCR, and TCRdb kept only the in-frame ones, dropping some. D and trimming were read from the DNA, whereas the V and J calls and clone size are those reported in that table. The table includes hundreds of thousands of clones, approximately 90% detected once. V lost 10 bases and J lost 13; bases outside the gene matches: 5. Germline V lookup: CDR1 KGHDR, CDR2 SFDVKD. The CDR3 runs 10 residues. The source is a woman aged 60 to 75 with acute or convalescent COVID-19. V gene TRBV24-1 combines with J gene TRBJ2-4, with 8 bases aligning to TRBD1. The sample was peripheral blood. CDR3: CATQAGGQYF. The DNA of the CDR3 is TGTGCCACACAGGCAGGGGGCCAGTACTTC.